The 27 T cell receptor beta chains in this list originate from one sample, sequenced in a study of OX40 agonist ivuxolimab in advanced cancers. Sequencing used immunoSEQ multiplex PCR; TCRdb keeps in-frame clones, though not all of them. The table includes approximately 60,000 clones, 92% detected once. This sample comprised CD4+ or CD8+ T cells sorted from blood, obtained in a trial of the OX40 agonist ivuxolimab. The receptors shown here come from an adult with an advanced solid tumor such as melanoma, head and neck, liver or kidney cancer.

J is TRBJ1-2 and V is TRBV7-2; D is unclear. The ends were cut back, 3 bases at V and 2 bases at J, with 7 bases in the middle. Germline CDR1 SGHTA, CDR2 FQGNSA. The CDR3 consists of 13 residues. Here the CDR3 DNA reads TGTGCCAGCAGCTTTGAGGACAACTATGGCTACACCTTC. This codes for CASSFEDNYGYTF.

V and J are TRBV7-3 and TRBJ2-5; D tentatively fits TRBD1 or TRBD2 (5 bases each). This CDR3 is built from 13 residues. Germline V gene lookup returns CDR1 SGHTA and CDR2 FQGTGA. V dropped 4 bases and J dropped 1 base, with 7 bases sitting between them. CDR3 in amino acids: CASSSGTQETQYF. CDR3 nucleotide sequence: TGTGCCAGCAGCTCGGGGACCCAAGAGACCCAGTACTTC.

The J gene is TRBJ1-2, the V gene TRBV19; TRBD1 matches 8 bases. CDR1 is LNHDA and CDR2 is SQIVND in the germline V gene (reference sequence). The trim removed 6 bases at V and 4 bases at J, leaving 7 bases unmatched. The length of the CDR3 is 14 residues. In nucleotides, the CDR3 is TGTGCCAGTAGCAGGGACAGGAGCCTCTATGGCTACACCTTC. Amino acid sequence: CASSRDRSLYGYTF. The full variable domain, rest sourced from reference TRBV19 and TRBJ1-2, is DGGITQSPKYLFRKEGQNVTLSCEQNLNHDAMYWYRQDPGQGLRLIYYSQIVNDFQKGDIAEGYSVSREKKESFPLTVTSAQKNPTAFYLCASSRDRSLYGYTFGSGTRLTVV.

The gene calls are TRBV6-6 and TRBJ1-1; D might be TRBD1 (5 bases). Trimming pared 3 bases from V and 2 bases from J, leaving 16 bases between. The germline V gene encodes CDR1 MNHNY and CDR2 SVGAGI (reference sequence). The CDR3 has 16 amino acids. CDR3 DNA: TGTGCCAGCAGTTATACTCCAACGGGACCTAACACTGAAGCTTTCTTT. Translated: CASSYTPTGPNTEAFF.

The CDR3 DNA reads as TGTGCCAGCAGTTCACAGGGGGACTATGGCTACACCTTC. It codes for CASSSQGDYGYTF. The genes are TRBV7-3 and TRBJ1-2, with 8 nucleotides matching TRBD1. Germline CDR1 reads SGHTA; CDR2 reads FQGTGA. V lost 6 bases and J lost 3; bases outside the gene matches: 3. CDR3 length: 13 amino acids. The variable domain in full, with the rest retrieved from reference TRBV7-3 and TRBJ1-2, is GAGVSQTPSNKVTEKGKYVELRCDPISGHTALYWYRQSLGQGPEFLIYFQGTGAADDSGLPNDRFFAVRPEGSVSTLKIQRTERGDSAVYLCASSSQGDYGYTFGSGTRLTVV.

V gene TRBV6-1 combines with J gene TRBJ1-2; D gene uncertain. CDR1 is MNHNS and CDR2 is SASEGT in the germline V gene. This CDR3 spans 11 amino acids. The V end was cut by 0 bases, the J end by 12 bases, with 8 bases between. Here the CDR3 DNA reads TGTGCCAGCAGTGAAGCTCTCTGGGACACCTTC. Translation: CASSEALWDTF.

The rearrangement uses TRBV7-9 and TRBJ1-3, with D perhaps TRBD1 (5 bases). V dropped 6 bases and J dropped 0 bases, with 12 bases sitting between them. CDR1 is SEHNR, CDR2 FQNEAQ, per germline (reference sequence). The CDR3 loop spans 15 amino acids. CDR3 in amino acids: CASRLDTSSGNTIYF. CDR3 sequence (DNA): TGTGCCAGCAGGCTGGACACAAGCTCTGGAAACACCATATATTTT.

This sequence joins TRBV19 and TRBJ2-7; possibly TRBD1 for D (6 bases). CDR3 length: 12 residues. CDR1 and CDR2 (germline): LNHDA, SQIVND (reference sequence). The V gene lost 4 bases and the J gene lost 3 bases, with 7 bases spanning the gap. DNA for the CDR3: TGTGCCAGTAGTAAAGGGGGCTACGAGCAGTACTTC. It specifies CASSKGGYEQYF.

The chain carries TRBV11-3 and TRBJ2-3, with 9 nucleotides matching TRBD2. Germline values: CDR1 SGHNT, CDR2 YENEEA. CDR3 length equals 17 residues. V lost 4 bases and J lost 1; bases outside the gene matches: 9. The CDR3 bases are TGTGCCAGCAGCTCCCCCGTAGCGGGGGCCGGCACAGATACGCAGTATTTT. Translating it yields CASSSPVAGAGTDTQYF.

The rearrangement uses TRBV21-1 and TRBJ1-3; the table gives TRBD1 as D, unverified against the DNA. TRBV21-1 is flagged as a pseudogene. The CDR3 has 21 amino acids. In DNA form, the CDR3 reads TGTGCCAGCAGCAAAGCGCTTTGGGACAGGGGGCCCAGGCTCACTGGAAACACCATATATTTT. This sequence encodes CASSKALWDRGPRLTGNTIYF.

V usage is TRBV4-2 and J usage is TRBJ2-1; tentatively, D is TRBD1 (6 bases). The V gene's germline CDR1 is LGHNA and CDR2 YNFKEQ. The V gene lost 1 base and the J gene lost 1 base, with 11 bases spanning the gap. The CDR3 covers 16 residues. CDR3 DNA sequence: TGTGCCAGCAGCCAAGTCAGCAGGGGATCCTACAATGAGCAGTTCTTC. Its translation: CASSQVSRGSYNEQFF.

The genes are TRBV5-1 and TRBJ2-3, with a tentative D call TRBD1 (6 bases). The CDR3 totals 15 residues. Germline V gene sequence: CDR1 SGHRS, CDR2 YFSETQ. V was trimmed by 0 bases and J by 0 bases, leaving 8 bases between them. CDR3 sequence reads: CASSLAQGSTDTQYF. The CDR3 coding sequence is TGCGCCAGCAGCTTGGCTCAGGGGAGCACAGATACGCAGTATTTT.

The sample holds one count of this clone. J is TRBJ2-2 and V is TRBV5-4, with no clear D. The V end lost 4 bases, the J end lost 2 bases, and 9 bases lay between the germline ends. CDR1 is SGHNT, CDR2 YYREEE, per germline (reference sequence). The CDR3 extends over 14 amino acids. In DNA form, the CDR3 reads TGTGCCAGCAGCCGACCGTCTAACACCGGGGAGCTGTTTTTT. This gives the protein CASSRPSNTGELFF.

The chain links TRBV5-1 to TRBJ2-1; no firm D call. Germline CDR1 and CDR2: SGHRS and YFSETQ. CDR3 length: 15 amino acids. The V end was cut by 0 bases, the J end by 1 base, with 8 bases between. CDR3 sequence reads: CASSLVVGSYNEQFF. DNA of the CDR3: TGCGCCAGCAGCTTGGTGGTTGGGTCCTACAATGAGCAGTTCTTC.

The chain recombines TRBV7-2 with TRBJ1-1, with D maybe TRBD1 (6 bases). The V end was cut by 1 base, the J end by 0 bases, with 12 bases between. CDR3 length: 16 residues. The germline CDR1 and CDR2 sequences are SGHTA and FQGNSA. As DNA, the CDR3 is TGTGCCAGCAGCTTAGGAACAGGGAGGTTGAACACTGAAGCTTTCTTT. This encodes CASSLGTGRLNTEAFF.

The CDR3 DNA follows: TGTGCCACCAGCCGCACGACTAGCGGATACACAGATACGCAGTATTTT. It specifies CATSRTTSGYTDTQYF. The chain couples TRBV15 to TRBJ2-3; 9 positions match TRBD2. There are 16 residues in the CDR3. Losses at the gene ends were 5 bases for V and 2 bases for J; bases not matched to a gene: 8. CDR1 is LNHNV and CDR2 is YYDKDF in the germline V gene (reference sequence). Complete variable domain (other parts from reference TRBV15 and TRBJ2-3): DAMVIQNPRYQVTQFGKPVTLSCSQTLNHNVMYWYQQKSSQAPKLLFHYYDKDFNNEADTPDNFQSRRPNTSFCFLDIRSPGLGDTAMYLCATSRTTSGYTDTQYFGPGTRLTVL.

The rearrangement links TRBV6-1 to TRBJ1-5, with D perhaps matching TRBD1 (6 bases). V lost 7 bases and J lost 0, with 13 bases in between. The CDR3 spans 15 residues. Germline lookup yields CDR1 MNHNS and CDR2 SASEGT. CDR3: CASIETGPSNQPQHF. CDR3 nucleotide sequence: TGTGCCAGCATTGAGACAGGACCTAGCAATCAGCCCCAGCATTTT.

This clone was found once. This chain uses TRBV14 with TRBJ1-5; maybe TRBD1 (5 bases). This CDR3 comprises 12 residues. The germline CDR1 and CDR2 sequences are SGHDN and FVKESK. Trimming removed 4 bases from V and 9 bases from J, with 10 bases in between. The CDR3 nucleotides read TGTGCCAGCAGCCCTCCTGGGACGCCCCAGCATTTT. Protein sequence: CASSPPGTPQHF.

A remark on this clone: Other nucleotide sequences from this sample produce the same CDR3. The rearrangement uses TRBV5-4 and TRBJ1-1; D not certain. CDR1 SGHNT and CDR2 YYREEE come from the germline V gene (reference sequence). The V end lost 0 bases, the J end lost 1 base, and 4 bases lay between the germline ends. This CDR3 spans 13 amino acids. The CDR3 loop reads CASSLARNTEAFF. The CDR3 bases are TGTGCCAGCAGCTTGGCCCGGAACACTGAAGCTTTCTTT.

The chain uses TRBV4-2 and TRBJ1-1; D perhaps matches TRBD1 (5 bases). The V gene's germline CDR1 is LGHNA and CDR2 YNFKEQ. V lost 4 bases and J lost 4, with 16 bases in between. The CDR3 length is 15 residues. The DNA of the CDR3 is TGTGCCAGCAGCCCCACTGGAGGGGCAATCACTGAAGCTTTCTTT. It specifies CASSPTGGAITEAFF.

CDR3 residues: CASSLLTGADNEQFF. The CDR3, as DNA: TGCGCCAGCAGCCTCCTGACAGGGGCTGACAATGAGCAGTTCTTC. The chain has TRBV5-1 and TRBJ2-1, with TRBD1 identical over 8 bases. The V segment lost 4 bases and the J segment 5 bases; nucleotides outside the gene matches: 8. The length of the CDR3 is 15 residues. Looked up from germline, CDR1 is SGHRS and CDR2 is YFSETQ. Based on the CDR3 plus reference TRBV5-1 and TRBJ2-1, the full variable domain is KAGVTQTPRYLIKTRGQQVTLSCSPISGHRSVSWYQQTPGQGLQFLFEYFSETQRNKGNFPGRFSGRQFSNSRSEMNVSTLELGDSALYLCASSLLTGADNEQFFGPGTRLTVL.

The J gene is TRBJ2-7, the V gene TRBV7-9; the match to TRBD1 covers 9 bases. This CDR3 is 14 amino acids long. After removal of 5 bases from V and 5 bases from J, the junction contained 7 bases not matched to a gene. CDR1 is SEHNR and CDR2 is FQNEAQ in the germline V gene (reference sequence). This chain's CDR3 is CASSTDRGKNEQYF. The CDR3 coding sequence is TGTGCCAGCAGCACGGACAGGGGTAAGAACGAGCAGTACTTC.

The rearrangement uses TRBV7-2 and TRBJ2-2, with 8 bases that match TRBD2. The CDR3 contains 17 residues. V trimming: 1 base; J trimming: 0 bases; junction bases outside the gene matches: 4. Germline loops: CDR1 SGHTA, CDR2 FQGNSA. As DNA, the CDR3 is TGTGCCAGCAGCTTAGTAGCGGGAACTGCGAACACCGGGGAGCTGTTTTTT. This gives the protein CASSLVAGTANTGELFF.

This sequence joins TRBV5-4 and TRBJ1-1; 7 positions match TRBD1. The germline V gene encodes CDR1 SGHNT and CDR2 YYREEE (reference sequence). The CDR3 runs 13 residues. Trimming removed 4 bases from V and 4 bases from J; junction bases left unmatched: 4. As DNA, the CDR3 is TGTGCCAGCAGCGCAGGGGGTAGCACTGAAGCTTTCTTT. It is translated as CASSAGGSTEAFF.

The chain links TRBV5-1 to TRBJ2-6, with D tentatively TRBD1 or TRBD2 (6 bases each). Germline CDR1 is SGHRS and CDR2 is YFSETQ. V was cut by 0 bases and J by 0 bases, with 16 bases left in between. The CDR3 is 19 residues long. This CDR3 reads CASSLEGGARYSGANVLTF. CDR3 nucleotides: TGCGCCAGCAGCTTGGAGGGGGGAGCTCGTTACTCTGGGGCCAACGTCCTGACTTTC. Supplemented by reference TRBV5-1 and TRBJ2-6, the full variable domain reads KAGVTQTPRYLIKTRGQQVTLSCSPISGHRSVSWYQQTPGQGLQFLFEYFSETQRNKGNFPGRFSGRQFSNSRSEMNVSTLELGDSALYLCASSLEGGARYSGANVLTFGAGSRLTVL.

The chain uses TRBV7-2 and TRBJ2-1; perhaps D is TRBD1 or TRBD2 (5 bases each). CDR3 length: 15 residues. Trimming removed 3 bases at V and 6 bases at J, with 15 bases between. Germline CDR1 is SGHTA and CDR2 is FQGNSA. The CDR3 DNA sequence: TGTGCCAGCAGCTTCCCTGAGGGGAACCGCAATGAGCAGTTCTTC. Amino acids: CASSFPEGNRNEQFF. Complete variable domain (other parts from reference TRBV7-2 and TRBJ2-1): GAGVSQSPSNKVTEKGKDVELRCDPISGHTALYWYRQSLGQGLEFLIYFQGNSAPDKSGLPSDRFSAERTGGSVSTLTIQRTQQEDSAVYLCASSFPEGNRNEQFFGPGTRLTVL.

The chain combines TRBV20-1 with TRBJ2-3, with D uncertain. V was shortened by 7 bases and J by 3 bases, with 8 bases between the two germline ends. Germline V gene lookup returns CDR1 DFQATT and CDR2 SNEGSKA (reference sequence). This CDR3 comprises 11 residues. The CDR3 DNA is TGCAGTGTTCGAACGACAGATACGCAGTATTTT. Translated, it gives CSVRTTDTQYF.